One and the same sample provided the 14 T cell receptor beta chains below, sequenced in a study of T cell repertoires in cytomegalovirus infection. MiXCR was run by TCRdb on the reads, yielding one entry per CDR3 protein. Here the sample spans hundreds of thousands of distinct CDR3 sequences, 30% to 40% being singletons. Their antigens remain unidentified. This specimen consisted of cultured PBMCs, obtained from culture after CMV antigen stimulation. These receptors all stem from a human donor in good health (CMV status not recorded). Some clones in this sample may be carry-over from other donors' samples.

The rearrangement uses TRBV5-1 and TRBJ1-5; unclear D gene. Looked up from germline, CDR1 is SGHRS and CDR2 is YFSETQ. Trimming cost V 5 bases and J 3 bases, with 9 bases left between them. The CDR3 totals 13 residues. The CDR3 here is CASRYDTNQPQHF. CDR3 nucleotides: TGCGCCAGCAGGTATGACACCAATCAGCCCCAGCATTTT.

This clonotype appeared a few times. The genes are TRBV7-9 and TRBJ1-4; D gene unclear. Germline assignment: CDR1 SEHNR and CDR2 FQNEAQ (reference sequence). This CDR3 contains 17 residues. V was cut by 5 bases and J by 4 bases, with 20 bases left in between. CDR3 nucleotides: TGTGCCAGCAGCACCCGCAGAGTCGGAAAGATTAATGAAAAACTGTTTTTT. Residues: CASSTRRVGKINEKLFF.

This chain connects TRBV18 to TRBJ2-7, with 8 bases matching TRBD2. This CDR3 has 13 residues. Germline CDR1 reads KGHSH; CDR2 reads LQKENI. V gave up 6 bases and J gave up 4 bases; unmatched junction bases: 5. CDR3 in amino acids: CASSAGGFYEQYF. CDR3 bases: TGTGCCAGCTCTGCGGGGGGCTTTTACGAGCAGTACTTC.

J is TRBJ2-5 and V is TRBV7-9, with a tentative D call TRBD2 (5 bases). This CDR3 has 16 residues. Germline CDR1 is SEHNR and CDR2 is FQNEAQ (reference sequence). V was shortened by 5 bases and J by 2 bases, with 18 bases between the two germline ends. This CDR3 is CASSPFAAGPQETQYF. The CDR3 DNA sequence: TGTGCCAGCAGCCCCTTCGCCGCGGGTCCACAAGAGACCCAGTACTTC. Full variable domain (rest looked up from reference TRBV7-9 and TRBJ2-5): DTGVSQNPRHKITKRGQNVTFRCDPISEHNRLYWYRQTLGQGPEFLTYFQNEAQLEKSRLLSDRFSAERPKGSFSTLEIQRTEQGDSAMYLCASSPFAAGPQETQYFGPGTRLLVL.

This clonotype was recorded once. The J gene is TRBJ2-2, the V gene TRBV6-2 or TRBV6-3; 13 bases fit TRBD2. The J segment lost 4 bases and the V segment lost 3 bases, leaving 2 bases of the junction unmatched. The germline CDR1 and CDR2 sequences are MNHEY and SVGEGT. This CDR3 region has 16 residues. This CDR3 reads CASSYGLAGATGELFF. The CDR3 DNA is TGTGCCAGCAGTTATGGACTAGCGGGAGCCACCGGGGAGCTGTTTTTT.

In its sample, this clonotype was seen many times. The V and J genes are TRBV7-2 and TRBJ2-3; D may be TRBD1 or TRBD2 (5 bases each). This CDR3 region has 14 residues. The germline gives CDR1 SGHTA, CDR2 FQGNSA. Trimming cost V 2 bases and J 7 bases, with 13 bases left between them. CDR3 protein: CASSLRDQGYTQYF. The DNA of the CDR3 is TGTGCCAGCAGCTTAAGGGACCAGGGATATACGCAGTATTTT. Full variable domain (remainder filled in from reference TRBV7-2 and TRBJ2-3): GAGVSQSPSNKVTEKGKDVELRCDPISGHTALYWYRQSLGQGLEFLIYFQGNSAPDKSGLPSDRFSAERTGGSVSTLTIQRTQQEDSAVYLCASSLRDQGYTQYFGPGTRLTVL.

CDR3 residues: CASSPNAGTPLNEQFF. CDR3 sequence (DNA): TGTGCCAGCAGCCCCAACGCAGGGACTCCTCTCAATGAGCAGTTCTTC. The chain uses TRBV7-2 and TRBJ2-1; the D gene is possibly TRBD2 (6 bases). This CDR3 has 16 residues. Germline loops: CDR1 SGHTA, CDR2 FQGNSA. V was shortened by 5 bases and J by 6 bases, with 20 bases between the two germline ends.

The chain recombines TRBV20-1 with TRBJ2-7, with 7 bases that match TRBD2. This CDR3 spans 14 amino acids. CDR1 is DFQATT, CDR2 SNEGSKA, per germline (reference sequence). The CDR3 is CSSMGGGSAYEQYF. The CDR3 bases are TGCAGCTCTATGGGCGGGGGAAGTGCCTACGAGCAGTACTTC.

V gene TRBV6-1 combines with J gene TRBJ2-5; TRBD1 matches at 7 bases. Germline loops: CDR1 MNHNS, CDR2 SASEGT. V shed 2 bases and J 5 bases; nucleotides not matched to a gene: 11. The CDR3 sequence is 16 residues long. CDR3 sequence (DNA): TGTGCCAGCAGTGAATTTGAGGGGGCGCGCTTGGAGACCCAGTACTTC. Protein product: CASSEFEGARLETQYF.

V gene TRBV12-3 or TRBV12-4 combines with J gene TRBJ1-1; D is unresolved. This CDR3 is 16 amino acids long. The germline V and J ends were trimmed by 3 bases and 3 bases, with 17 bases remaining between them. CDR3 coding DNA: TGTGCCAGCAGTTTCTATGGGCTCACCGAGGACACTGAAGCTTTCTTT. It codes for CASSFYGLTEDTEAFF.

The chain has TRBV5-1 and TRBJ2-6; D gene unclear. The CDR3 is 16 residues long. V gave up 4 bases and J gave up 0 bases, with 11 bases separating them. Looked up from germline, CDR1 is SGHRS and CDR2 is YFSETQ. The CDR3 coding sequence is TGCGCCAGCAGCGCACAGCCACTCTCTGGGGCCAACGTCCTGACTTTC. Residues: CASSAQPLSGANVLTF. Drawing the rest from reference TRBV5-1 and TRBJ2-6, the complete variable domain is KAGVTQTPRYLIKTRGQQVTLSCSPISGHRSVSWYQQTPGQGLQFLFEYFSETQRNKGNFPGRFSGRQFSNSRSEMNVSTLELGDSALYLCASSAQPLSGANVLTFGAGSRLTVL.

This clonotype was seen many times. V and J are TRBV7-2 and TRBJ1-2; no clear D gene. The germline V and J ends were trimmed by 6 bases and 4 bases, with 15 bases remaining between them. Germline values: CDR1 SGHTA, CDR2 FQGNSA. The CDR3 contains 14 residues. CDR3 amino acids: CASRATAGIYGYTF. CDR3 coding DNA: TGTGCCAGCAGAGCAACGGCAGGAATCTATGGCTACACCTTC. Based on the CDR3 plus reference TRBV7-2 and TRBJ1-2, the full variable domain is GAGVSQSPSNKVTEKGKDVELRCDPISGHTALYWYRQSLGQGLEFLIYFQGNSAPDKSGLPSDRFSAERTGGSVSTLTIQRTQQEDSAVYLCASRATAGIYGYTFGSGTRLTVV.

J is TRBJ2-3 and V is TRBV6-6; D remains ambiguous. The CDR3 consists of 14 residues. Germline CDR1 reads MNHNY; CDR2 reads SVGAGI (reference sequence). V dropped 6 bases and J dropped 0 bases, with 10 bases sitting between them. DNA for the CDR3: TGTGCCAGCAGCCCTGGGGAAAGCACAGATACGCAGTATTTT. Its translation: CASSPGESTDTQYF.

This clonotype turned up a few times. This chain uses TRBV20-1 with TRBJ1-6; no clear D. Germline V gene data show CDR1 as DFQATT and CDR2 as SNEGSKA (reference sequence). This CDR3 has 13 residues. The V end was cut by 3 bases, the J end by 9 bases, with 12 bases between. The CDR3 loop reads CSARGNSGSPLHF. The CDR3 coding sequence is TGCAGTGCTAGGGGCAACTCGGGTTCACCCCTCCACTTT.